These 4 T cell receptor beta chains were all obtained from the same sample, sequenced in a study of identical twins (dated by TCRdb to about 2016). The library was produced with 5' RACE. The sample was run on an Illumina HiSeq 2000. The public reads were run again by TCRdb, first through fastp at Q25 and then through MiXCR, and only productive beta chains were kept. All rows with the same CDR3 protein become a single entry with the most common DNA and genes. The sample yields about 460,000 distinct CDR3 sequences; 13% to 15% were counted once. Around 0.57% of the sample is taken by the ten largest. These data also formed part of another study, on yellow fever vaccine responses in identical twins.

The specimen was CD4+ T cells sorted from blood. The receptors come from a woman aged 18 to 35 in good health.

This clonotype came up many times. The V and J genes are TRBV10-3 and TRBJ2-6; D is perhaps TRBD1 (6 bases). The CDR3 sequence is 17 residues long. Germline V gene lookup returns CDR1 ENHRY and CDR2 SYGVKD. Trimming removed 6 bases from V and 1 base from J, with 16 bases in between. The CDR3 bases are TGTGCCATCAGCACCAGACAGGACATATCTGGGGCCAACGTCCTGACTTTC. Translating it yields CAISTRQDISGANVLTF.

The genes are TRBV24-1 and TRBJ2-5; TRBD1 or TRBD2 may be the D gene (6 bases each). The CDR3 sequence is 13 residues long. Trimming removed 3 bases from V and 4 bases from J, with 8 bases in between. CDR1 and CDR2 from the germline V gene are KGHDR and SFDVKD. The CDR3 coding sequence is TGTGCCACCAGTGATGGGGGGCTAGAGACCCAGTACTTC. Translation gives CATSDGGLETQYF.

This chain connects TRBV21-1 to TRBJ2-5; the DNA was not compared with TRBD1, the D call given in the table. TRBV21-1 is a listed pseudogene. There are 19 residues in the CDR3. The CDR3 reads CASSNLRTGPHPYQETQYF. The CDR3, as DNA: TGTGCCAGCTCGAACCTACGGACAGGGCCTCACCCATATCAAGAGACCCAGTACTTC.

The chain combines TRBV2 with TRBJ2-7; 12 nucleotides match TRBD2. Germline assignment: CDR1 SNHLY and CDR2 FYNNEI. V gave up 5 bases and J gave up 3 bases; unmatched junction bases: 8. CDR3 length equals 16 residues. This CDR3 reads CASSPGLAGNYYEQYF. The CDR3 DNA sequence: TGTGCCAGCAGTCCAGGACTAGCGGGGAACTACTACGAGCAGTACTTC.